A selection of T cell receptor beta chains follows, all from one sample in a study of radiation and T cells in renal cell carcinoma. TCRdb keeps only in-frame clones here, not all; method: immunoSEQ multiplex PCR. Here the sample spans about 150,000 clones, 80% to 90% being singletons. The specimen was blood, collected from a patient whose treatment included radiotherapy and nephrectomy. The receptors were gathered from a woman between 50 and 59 years old with renal cell carcinoma. Each CDR3 is given with its conserved first and last residue. D genes are given only for firm matches.

len: 14; v_gene: TRBV7-9; d_gene: .; j_gene: TRBJ2-1; CDR3aa: CASSLRGTYNEQFF; CDR3nt: TGTGCCAGCAGCTTGAGGGGAACCTACAATGAGCAGTTCTTC
len: 17; v_gene: TRBV19; d_gene: .; j_gene: TRBJ1-4; CDR3aa: CASSMNSYSPLNEKLFF; CDR3nt: TGTGCCAGTAGTATGAACAGCTATTCGCCTTTAAATGAAAAACTGTTTTTT
len: 17; v_gene: TRBV7-2; d_gene: .; j_gene: TRBJ2-7; CDR3aa: CASSLLGQAYSSYEQYF; CDR3nt: TGTGCCAGCAGCTTACTGGGGCAGGCCTACTCCTCCTACGAGCAGTACTTC
len: 14; v_gene: TRBV9; d_gene: .; j_gene: TRBJ1-1; CDR3aa: CASSVPAGGTEAFF; CDR3nt: TGTGCCAGCAGCGTGCCCGCCGGGGGGACTGAAGCTTTCTTT
len: 12; v_gene: TRBV19; d_gene: .; j_gene: TRBJ1-6; CDR3aa: CASGQRDSPLHF; CDR3nt: TGTGCCAGCGGACAGAGGGATTCACCCCTCCACTTT
len: 16; v_gene: TRBV6-1; d_gene: TRBD2; j_gene: TRBJ2-2; CDR3aa: CASSDRQLAGSGELFF; CDR3nt: TGTGCCAGCAGTGACCGGCAACTAGCGGGGAGCGGGGAGCTGTTTTTT
len: 16; v_gene: TRBV5-1; d_gene: .; j_gene: TRBJ1-2; CDR3aa: CASSARGQPRGYGYTF; CDR3nt: TGCGCCAGCAGCGCCCGCGGGCAACCAAGAGGCTATGGCTACACCTTC
len: 16; v_gene: TRBV7-9; d_gene: TRBD2; j_gene: TRBJ2-3; CDR3aa: CASSLLAGPPHDTQYF; CDR3nt: TGTGCCAGCAGCTTATTAGCGGGGCCACCTCATGATACGCAGTATTTT
len: 17; v_gene: TRBV5-1; d_gene: TRBD1; j_gene: TRBJ2-5; CDR3aa: CASSLGTGLGVRETQYF; CDR3nt: TGCGCCAGCAGCCTCGGGACAGGGTTAGGGGTCCGAGAGACCCAGTACTTC
len: 14; v_gene: TRBV7-8; d_gene: .; j_gene: TRBJ2-3; CDR3aa: CASSPEPSTDTQYF; CDR3nt: TGTGCCAGCAGCCCCGAGCCTAGCACAGATACGCAGTATTTT
len: 16; v_gene: TRBV7-9; d_gene: TRBD1; j_gene: TRBJ1-1; CDR3aa: CASSLVSGQGGYEAFF; CDR3nt: TGTGCCAGCAGCTTAGTATCAGGACAGGGGGGATATGAAGCTTTCTTT